The 15 T cell receptor beta chains reported below all come from one sample, sequenced in a study of cytomegalovirus exposure and HLA in healthy donors. The PCR ran on 60 Vbeta and 13 Jbeta primers. Generated by immunoSEQ multiplex PCR, the TCRdb table keeps only in-frame clones and is missing some. The sample consists of about 150,000 clones, 85% of them appearing once. The sequencing sample was made of PBMCs. These receptors originate from a boy younger than 10 in good health and CMV-seronegative.

The chain couples TRBV5-6 to TRBJ2-5; D perhaps matches TRBD1 (6 bases). Germline CDR1 SGHDT, CDR2 YYEEEE. Trimming shortened V by 0 bases and J by 5 bases, and 8 bases separated the two germline ends. This CDR3 has 13 amino acids. The CDR3 region is CASSLARGETQYF. The DNA of the CDR3 is TGTGCCAGCAGCTTGGCTAGGGGGGAGACCCAGTACTTC. Supplemented by reference TRBV5-6 and TRBJ2-5, the full variable domain reads DAGVTQSPTHLIKTRGQQVTLRCSPKSGHDTVSWYQQALGQGPQFIFQYYEEEERQRGNFPDRFSGHQFPNYSSELNVNALLLGDSALYLCASSLARGETQYFGPGTRLLVL.

This rearrangement joins TRBV5-4 to TRBJ2-5, with 10 nucleotides matching TRBD2. In germline, CDR1 is SGHNT, CDR2 YYREEE (reference sequence). V was pared by 4 bases and J by 4 bases, with 10 bases of the junction left unmatched. CDR3 size: 16 residues. In DNA, the CDR3 is TGTGCCAGCAGCCCTGGGACTAGCGAGAGCCGAGAGACCCAGTACTTC. It is translated as CASSPGTSESRETQYF.

This chain uses TRBV6-6 with TRBJ2-1, with 7 bases lining up with TRBD1. With V trimmed by 3 bases and J by 6 bases, 2 bases remained unmatched. CDR3 length: 13 amino acids. The germline V gene encodes CDR1 MNHNY and CDR2 SVGAGI (reference sequence). CDR3: CASSYAGGNEQFF. Here the CDR3 DNA reads TGTGCCAGCAGTTATGCAGGGGGCAATGAGCAGTTCTTC.

The CDR3 loop is CASSPAASTSTDTQYF. The CDR3 DNA sequence: TGCGCCAGCAGCCCTGCAGCGTCGACTAGCACAGATACGCAGTATTTT. The gene calls are TRBV4-1 and TRBJ2-3; no firm D call. This CDR3 has 16 amino acids. The germline V gene encodes CDR1 MGHRA and CDR2 YSYEKL. Trimming shortened V by 4 bases and J by 0 bases, and 14 bases separated the two germline ends.

This sequence joins TRBV7-6 and TRBJ2-2, with 7 bases lining up with TRBD1. The V and J ends lost 1 base and 0 bases, in that order; junction bases with no gene match: 5. The CDR3 sequence is 17 residues long. Germline CDR1 reads SGHVS; CDR2 reads FNYEAQ. The CDR3 DNA sequence: TGTGCCAGCAGCTTAGAAGTCGGACAGGCGAACACCGGGGAGCTGTTTTTT. Its protein product is CASSLEVGQANTGELFF.

Concerning this clone: The junction differs from germline at one of its ends, possibly a read error. The chain has TRBV7-9 and TRBJ2-7, with 10 bases that match TRBD2. The CDR3 consists of 16 residues. From germline, CDR1 is SEHNR and CDR2 FQNEAQ (reference sequence). The DNA for the CDR3 is TGTTCCAGCAGCCCAACTAGCGGGAAGGCCATCTACGAGCAGTACTTC. It translates to CSSSPTSGKAIYEQYF.

V usage is TRBV25-1 and J usage is TRBJ1-2, with 8 bases fitting TRBD1. This CDR3 spans 17 amino acids. Germline CDR1 MGHDK, CDR2 SYGVNS. Trimming took 6 bases from V and 2 from J; bases not matched to a gene: 14. The CDR3 reads CASREGQVKVANYGYTF. DNA for the CDR3: TGTGCCAGCAGGGAGGGACAGGTAAAAGTGGCGAACTATGGCTACACCTTC.

The chain couples TRBV2 to TRBJ1-1; D might be TRBD1 (5 bases). The germline V and J ends were trimmed by 8 bases and 5 bases, with 15 bases remaining between them. This CDR3 comprises 13 residues. Germline V gene data show CDR1 as SNHLY and CDR2 as FYNNEI. The CDR3 loop reads CASPGGAGTEAFF. The CDR3 DNA is TGTGCCAGCCCTGGAGGGGCGGGGACTGAAGCTTTCTTT. The full variable domain, with the rest looked up from reference TRBV2 and TRBJ1-1, is EPEVTQTPSHQVTQMGQEVILRCVPISNHLYFYWYRQILGQKVEFLVSFYNNEISEKSEIFDDQFSVERPDGSNFTLKIRSTKLEDSAMYFCASPGGAGTEAFFGQGTRLTVV.

The chain couples TRBV29-1 to TRBJ1-2; 7 nucleotides align to TRBD1. The CDR3 has 15 residues. J gave up 2 bases and V 0 bases, and 6 bases lay outside the gene matches. In germline, CDR1 is SQVTM, CDR2 ANQGSEA. CDR3 amino acids: CSVEDYSTGNYGYTF. The CDR3 DNA reads TGCAGCGTTGAAGACTACTCGACAGGGAACTATGGCTACACCTTC.

The chain recombines TRBV13 with TRBJ1-1; no clear D. With 8 bases removed from V and 4 bases from J, the gap between germline ends came to 14 bases. Germline V lookup: CDR1 PRHDT, CDR2 FYEKMQ (reference sequence). This CDR3 has 13 amino acids. CDR3 amino acids: CASALFMSTEAFF. CDR3 coding DNA: TGTGCCAGCGCTCTTTTTATGAGCACTGAAGCTTTCTTT. Supplemented by reference TRBV13 and TRBJ1-1, the full variable domain reads AAGVIQSPRHLIKEKRETATLKCYPIPRHDTVYWYQQGPGQDPQFLISFYEKMQSDKGSIPDRFSAQQFSDYHSELNMSSLELGDSALYFCASALFMSTEAFFGQGTRLTVV.

The chain links TRBV6-1 to TRBJ2-5, with D maybe TRBD1 (6 bases). Trimming left V 2 bases short and J 5 bases short, with 18 bases between. The CDR3 extends over 16 amino acids. The V gene's germline CDR1 is MNHNS and CDR2 SASEGT. CDR3 protein: CASSERWTAIEETQYF. The CDR3 coding sequence is TGTGCCAGCAGTGAAAGGTGGACAGCGATAGAGGAGACCCAGTACTTC.

The CDR3 DNA sequence: TGTGCCATCAGTGAGAACACGAACACCGGGGAGCTGTTTTTT. Translation gives CAISENTNTGELFF. The chain couples TRBV10-3 to TRBJ2-2; D unclear. This CDR3 spans 14 amino acids. Trimming took off 2 bases at V and 0 bases at J, with 4 bases between the two ends. Germline V gene lookup returns CDR1 ENHRY and CDR2 SYGVKD.

The chain carries TRBV2 and TRBJ2-1, with a weak D call TRBD2 (6 bases). Germline V gene data show CDR1 as SNHLY and CDR2 as FYNNEI. The CDR3 consists of 13 residues. V was trimmed by 7 bases and J by 7 bases, leaving 14 bases between them. The CDR3 sequence: CASNPSAPNEQFF. CDR3 bases: TGTGCCAGCAACCCTAGCGCCCCAAATGAGCAGTTCTTC.

The chain recombines TRBV28 with TRBJ2-7, with TRBD1 identical over 7 bases. Germline lookup yields CDR1 MDHEN and CDR2 SYDVKM. The CDR3 consists of 16 residues. Unmatched junction bases numbered 13, after V lost 4 bases and J lost 4 bases. In DNA, the CDR3 is TGTGCCAGCAGTTACCCTAAAACAGGGGAAACTTACGAGCAGTACTTC. Translated, it gives CASSYPKTGETYEQYF.

The genes are TRBV19 and TRBJ1-1, with a tentative D call TRBD1 (5 bases). V gave up 9 bases and J gave up 5 bases, with 22 bases separating them. CDR3 length: 15 amino acids. CDR1 LNHDA and CDR2 SQIVND come from the germline V gene (reference sequence). The CDR3 protein is CASQEGTRGRTEAFF. DNA for the CDR3: TGTGCCAGCCAGGAGGGAACAAGGGGTAGGACTGAAGCTTTCTTT.